The 21 T cell receptor beta chains reported below all come from one sample, sequenced in a study of blood T cell repertoires in COVID-19. TCRdb keeps only in-frame clones here, not all; method: immunoSEQ multiplex PCR. Here the sample spans roughly 340,000 clones, 90% to 95% being singletons. The source material was peripheral blood. The receptor set was obtained from a woman aged 18-29 years who had recovered from COVID-19.

The chain recombines TRBV4-3 with TRBJ2-1, with D possibly being TRBD2 (6 bases). V shed 3 bases and J shed 3 bases, with 21 bases lying between them. The CDR3 length is 18 residues. Germline V CDR1 and CDR2: LGHNA, YSLEER. The CDR3 DNA sequence: TGCGCCAGCAGCCAGGCTCGAGCGGGCCGGTTAAGCTACAATGAGCAGTTCTTC. It encodes CASSQARAGRLSYNEQFF.

V gene TRBV11-3 combines with J gene TRBJ1-1, with 8 nucleotides matching TRBD1. V shed 5 bases, J shed 10 bases, and the junction held 15 bases outside the gene matches. Germline V gene sequence: CDR1 SGHNT, CDR2 YENEEA. CDR3 length equals 15 residues. The CDR3 spells CASSRTGQGPWGAFF. The CDR3 nucleotides read TGTGCCAGCAGCCGAACTGGACAGGGTCCATGGGGAGCTTTCTTT.

The chain carries TRBV6-2 or TRBV6-3 and TRBJ2-1, with 9 bases matching TRBD1. Germline V lookup: CDR1 MNHEY, CDR2 SVGEGT. The CDR3 contains 16 residues. After removal of 2 bases from V and 4 bases from J, the junction contained 6 bases not matched to a gene. The CDR3 DNA reads as TGTGCCAGCAGTTACCCCGGGACAGGGCTATACAATGAGCAGTTCTTC. Its protein is CASSYPGTGLYNEQFF.

The chain has TRBV10-3 and TRBJ2-3; TRBD2 agrees at 8 bases. From germline, CDR1 is ENHRY and CDR2 SYGVKD. V lost 0 bases to trimming and J lost 0 bases; unmatched junction nucleotides: 2. This CDR3 has 16 amino acids. The CDR3 sequence: CAISESPSGSTDTQYF. In nucleotides, the CDR3 is TGTGCCATCAGTGAGTCCCCTAGCGGGAGCACAGATACGCAGTATTTT.

The rearrangement uses TRBV11-3 and TRBJ1-5, with a weak D call TRBD1 (6 bases). CDR3 length: 14 amino acids. Germline-derived CDR1 and CDR2 are SGHNT and YENEEA. The V end was cut by 5 bases, the J end by 6 bases, with 14 bases between. The CDR3 sequence is CASSIKAGVQPQHF. The CDR3 DNA follows: TGTGCCAGCAGCATAAAAGCAGGGGTTCAGCCCCAGCATTTT.

This clone was recorded once. This chain uses TRBV11-2 with TRBJ1-6; 10 bases are shared with TRBD1. The germline gives CDR1 SGHAT, CDR2 FQNNGV. The ends lost 0 bases at V and 7 bases at J; junction bases unmatched: 3. The CDR3 consists of 16 residues. The CDR3 sequence is CASSLDQTGGNSPLHF. CDR3 nucleotide sequence: TGTGCCAGCAGCTTAGATCAGACAGGGGGCAATTCACCCCTCCACTTT.

This clone was observed a handful of times. The rearrangement joins TRBV3-1 (or the pseudogene TRBV3-2) to TRBJ2-1, with TRBD1 matching over 7 bases. The CDR3 runs 12 residues. CDR1 is LGHDT, CDR2 YNNKEL, per germline (reference sequence). V shed 7 bases, J shed 8 bases, and the junction held 5 bases outside the gene matches. The CDR3 protein is CASTYRGHEQFF. CDR3 bases: TGTGCCAGCACCTACAGGGGACATGAGCAGTTCTTC.

The genes are TRBV9 and TRBJ2-1; 10 bases agree with TRBD2. Germline V CDR1 and CDR2: SGDLS, YYNGEE. V shed 0 bases, J shed 3 bases, and the junction held 6 bases outside the gene matches. CDR3 length: 17 residues. CDR3 nucleotides: TGTGCCAGCAGCGTAGGGGTAGCGGGAGGCTTCTACAATGAGCAGTTCTTC. Its protein product is CASSVGVAGGFYNEQFF.

This chain uses TRBV6-5 with TRBJ1-2; TRBD1 is a possible D gene (6 bases). The V gene's germline CDR1 is MNHEY and CDR2 SVGAGI. Trimming pared 6 bases from V and 4 bases from J, leaving 9 bases between. CDR3 length: 12 residues. CDR3 DNA sequence: TGTGCCAGCAGCGACAGGCCCTATGGCTACACCTTC. It translates to CASSDRPYGYTF.

The chain couples TRBV7-9 to TRBJ2-5; D perhaps matches TRBD2 (6 bases). Trimming removed 5 bases from V and 3 bases from J, with 16 bases in between. The germline gives CDR1 SEHNR, CDR2 FQNEAQ (reference sequence). The CDR3 totals 15 residues. The CDR3 sequence is CASSPSLADKETQYF. The DNA of the CDR3 is TGTGCCAGCAGCCCATCACTAGCAGATAAAGAGACCCAGTACTTC.

The chain is built from TRBV28 and TRBJ1-2; D call uncertain. Trimming shortened V by 3 bases and J by 0 bases, and 11 bases separated the two germline ends. This CDR3 has 15 amino acids. Looked up from germline, CDR1 is MDHEN and CDR2 is SYDVKM. The CDR3 loop reads CASSFYLGANYGYTF. CDR3 in DNA: TGTGCCAGCAGTTTTTATCTGGGCGCTAACTATGGCTACACCTTC.

The chain uses TRBV6-4 and TRBJ2-5; D is perhaps TRBD2 (5 bases). The V gene's germline CDR1 is MRHNA and CDR2 SNTAGT. Between the trimmed V and J ends, which lost 4 bases and 2 bases, there was a span of 14 bases. The CDR3 consists of 15 residues. CDR3 loop: CASSVFLGEQETQYF. In DNA, the CDR3 is TGTGCCAGCAGTGTCTTTCTCGGGGAGCAAGAGACCCAGTACTTC.

Only a few counts were recorded for this clone. Other DNA sequences of this sample code for an identical CDR3. This chain joins TRBV19 and TRBJ1-2; D is uncertain. Per germline, CDR1 LNHDA and CDR2 SQIVND (reference sequence). The CDR3 loop spans 12 amino acids. V lost 5 bases to trimming and J lost 4 bases, with 8 bases between them. CDR3 coding DNA: TGTGCCAGTAGTGCGGGTGGCTATGGCTACACCTTC. Its translation is CASSAGGYGYTF. Using reference TRBV19 and TRBJ1-2 for the parts outside the CDR3, the full variable domain is DGGITQSPKYLFRKEGQNVTLSCEQNLNHDAMYWYRQDPGQGLRLIYYSQIVNDFQKGDIAEGYSVSREKKESFPLTVTSAQKNPTAFYLCASSAGGYGYTFGSGTRLTVV.

This clone was recorded once. CDR3 residues: CATAPDRVADTQYF. DNA of the CDR3: TGTGCCACCGCCCCGGACAGGGTCGCAGATACGCAGTATTTT. The chain recombines TRBV19 with TRBJ2-3, with 8 positions matching TRBD1. The CDR3 is 14 residues long. Germline values: CDR1 LNHDA, CDR2 SQIVND (reference sequence). V gave up 10 bases and J gave up 4 bases; unmatched junction bases: 10.

Regarding this clone: Other nucleotide sequences from this sample produce the same CDR3. The genes are TRBV7-2 and TRBJ1-1; D remains unclear. Trimming cost V 5 bases and J 0 bases, with 7 bases left between them. The germline V gene has CDR1 SGHTA and CDR2 FQGNSA. The CDR3 extends over 13 amino acids. The DNA for the CDR3 is TGTGCCAGCAGCCCTCGGGTGAACACTGAAGCTTTCTTT. This sequence encodes CASSPRVNTEAFF.

The chain recombines TRBV29-1 with TRBJ1-1; 7 positions match TRBD1. The CDR3 covers 13 residues. CDR1 and CDR2 (germline): SQVTM, ANQGSEA. The V gene end was trimmed by 6 bases and the J gene end by 4 bases; junction bases not matched to a gene: 8. This CDR3 is CSVTDRAGTEAFF. The DNA for the CDR3 is TGCAGCGTGACTGACAGGGCAGGCACTGAAGCTTTCTTT.

The chain uses TRBV28 and TRBJ2-6; possible D gene TRBD2, 5 bases. Germline V gene data show CDR1 as MDHEN and CDR2 as SYDVKM. V shed 2 bases and J shed 0 bases, with 11 bases lying between them. The CDR3 is 17 amino acids. The CDR3 coding sequence is TGTGCCAGCAGTTTACTCCTCGCGGGCTCTGGGGCCAACGTCCTGACTTTC. Translated, it gives CASSLLLAGSGANVLTF.

This clone was seen more than once but under ten times. This chain joins TRBV18 and TRBJ1-1; D is unclear. This CDR3 spans 12 amino acids. The ends were cut back, 7 bases at V and 1 base at J, with 7 bases in the middle. CDR1 is KGHSH and CDR2 is LQKENI in the germline V gene. The CDR3 here is CASCTGNTEAFF. The CDR3 region has the DNA TGTGCCAGCTGTACTGGGAACACTGAAGCTTTCTTT.

The chain joins TRBV11-3 to TRBJ2-1, with TRBD2 matching 8 bases. Unmatched junction bases numbered 3, after V lost 1 base and J lost 1 base. Germline V lookup: CDR1 SGHNT, CDR2 YENEEA. This CDR3 has 16 amino acids. The CDR3 DNA sequence: TGTGCCAGCAGCTTAGGGGCGGGGGGATCCTACAATGAGCAGTTCTTC. Amino acid sequence: CASSLGAGGSYNEQFF.

The gene calls are TRBV5-1 and TRBJ1-2; 9 bases match TRBD1. From germline, CDR1 is SGHRS and CDR2 YFSETQ. V gave up 2 bases and J gave up 7 bases; unmatched junction bases: 9. This CDR3 is 15 amino acids long. In DNA form, the CDR3 reads TGCGCCAGCAGCTTACTACAGGGGGCGGATCGTGGCTACACCTTC. The encoded protein is CASSLLQGADRGYTF.

The V call is TRBV10-1, the J call TRBJ2-5; 11 bases are shared with TRBD2. Looked up from germline, CDR1 is WNHNN and CDR2 is SYGVQD (reference sequence). This CDR3 comprises 14 residues. The V and J ends lost 5 bases and 6 bases, in that order; junction bases with no gene match: 5. The CDR3 DNA follows: TGCGCCAGCAGTCCTAGCGGGAGGTGGAAGACCCAGTACTTC. Translated: CASSPSGRWKTQYF.